The clone carrying this TCR beta chain occurred once. Its antigen is still unknown. The library came from three nested PCR rounds adapted from ARM-PCR protocols. Each CDR3 protein gets one entry after TCRdb re-called the multiplex PCR reads with MiXCR. The sample shows about 98,000 distinct CDR3 sequences, 75% to 85% of them seen only once. Germline V gives CDR1 MNHNS, CDR2 SASEGT. The CDR3 covers 18 residues. V was pared by 6 bases and J by 14 bases, with 36 bases between. The data originate from a study of tumor and adjacent non-tumor tissue in lung cancer. Overall study: On average, productive TCRbeta reads reached roughly 4 million per sample.

Study findings and constraints: TCR diversity was significantly greater in tumor than normal lung tissue. Tumor repertoires had a smaller top 100 clone share than normal lung.

The template was RNA from unsorted bulk tissue. More than 3 cm separated this lung sample from the edge of the tumor. Source material: distant non-tumor lung tissue. This clonotype originated in a man in his 60s with small cell lung cancer. The gene calls are TRBV6-1 and TRBJ2-3; maybe TRBD2 (6 bases). The CDR3 DNA reads TGTGCCAGCAGGTCCCTAGGGGCGGGACTCTTGGCCTCGGAGCAGCTGTATTTT. Translated, it gives CASRSLGAGLLASEQLYF.